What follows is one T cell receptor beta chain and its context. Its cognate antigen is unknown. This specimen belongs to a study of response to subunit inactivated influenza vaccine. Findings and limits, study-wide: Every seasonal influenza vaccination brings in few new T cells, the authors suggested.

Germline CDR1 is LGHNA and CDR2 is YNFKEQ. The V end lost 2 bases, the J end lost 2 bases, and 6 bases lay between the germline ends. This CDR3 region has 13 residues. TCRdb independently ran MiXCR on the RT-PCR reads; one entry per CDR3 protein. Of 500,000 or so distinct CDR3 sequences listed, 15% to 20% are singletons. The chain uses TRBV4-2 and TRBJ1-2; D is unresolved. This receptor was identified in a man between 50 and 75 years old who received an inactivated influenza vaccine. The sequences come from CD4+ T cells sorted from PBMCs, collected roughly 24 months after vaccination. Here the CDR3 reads CASSQPENYGYTF. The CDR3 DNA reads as TGTGCCAGCAGCCAACCAGAAAACTATGGCTACACCTTC.